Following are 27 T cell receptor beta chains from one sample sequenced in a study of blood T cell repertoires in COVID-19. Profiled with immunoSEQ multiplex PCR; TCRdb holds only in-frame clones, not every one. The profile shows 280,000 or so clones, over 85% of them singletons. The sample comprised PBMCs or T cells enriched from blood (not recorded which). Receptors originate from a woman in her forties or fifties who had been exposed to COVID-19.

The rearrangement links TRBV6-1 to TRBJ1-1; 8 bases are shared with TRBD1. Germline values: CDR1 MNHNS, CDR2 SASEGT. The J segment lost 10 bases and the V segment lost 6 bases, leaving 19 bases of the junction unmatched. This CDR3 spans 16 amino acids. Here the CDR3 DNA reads TGTGCCAGCAGCGAACCCGGACAGGGAAGGCAACATGGAGCTTTCTTT. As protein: CASSEPGQGRQHGAFF.

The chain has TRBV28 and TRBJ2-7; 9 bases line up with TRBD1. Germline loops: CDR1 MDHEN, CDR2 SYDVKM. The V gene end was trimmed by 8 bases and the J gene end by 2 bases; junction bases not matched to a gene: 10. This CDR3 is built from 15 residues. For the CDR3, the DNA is TGTGCCAGCCAAAGCCCCGGGACAGGGACCTACGAGCAGTACTTC. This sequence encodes CASQSPGTGTYEQYF. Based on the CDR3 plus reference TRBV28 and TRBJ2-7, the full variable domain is DVKVTQSSRYLVKRTGEKVFLECVQDMDHENMFWYRQDPGLGLRLIYFSYDVKMKEKGDIPEGYSVSREKKERFSLILESASTNQTSMYLCASQSPGTGTYEQYFGPGTRLTVT.

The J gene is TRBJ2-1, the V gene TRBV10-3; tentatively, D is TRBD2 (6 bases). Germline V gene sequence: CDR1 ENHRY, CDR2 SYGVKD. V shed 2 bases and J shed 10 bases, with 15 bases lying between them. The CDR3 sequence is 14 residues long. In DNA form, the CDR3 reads TGTGCCATCAGTGAGCCCCACGCCGCGGGGGAGCAGTTCTTC. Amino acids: CAISEPHAAGEQFF.

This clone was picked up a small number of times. The CDR3 reads CAISLGPEAEAFF. Here the CDR3 DNA reads TGTGCCATCTCGCTTGGCCCGGAGGCTGAAGCTTTCTTT. V usage is TRBV10-3 and J usage is TRBJ1-1; D remains ambiguous. Trimming stripped 8 bases from V and 6 bases from J, with 16 bases between. The CDR3 totals 13 residues. Germline lookup yields CDR1 ENHRY and CDR2 SYGVKD.

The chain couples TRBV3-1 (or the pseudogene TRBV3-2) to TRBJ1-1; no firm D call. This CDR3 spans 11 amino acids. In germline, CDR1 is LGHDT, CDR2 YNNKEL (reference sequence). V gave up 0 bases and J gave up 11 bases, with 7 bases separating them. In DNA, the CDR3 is TGTGCCAGCAGCCAAGATAAGCGCGCTTTCTTT. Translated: CASSQDKRAFF.

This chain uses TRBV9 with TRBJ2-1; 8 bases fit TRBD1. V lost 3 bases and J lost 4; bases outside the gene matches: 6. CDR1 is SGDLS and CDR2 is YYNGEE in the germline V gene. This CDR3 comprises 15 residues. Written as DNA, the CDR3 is TGTGCCAGCAGCGGCGGGACAGGATATTACAATGAGCAGTTCTTC. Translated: CASSGGTGYYNEQFF.

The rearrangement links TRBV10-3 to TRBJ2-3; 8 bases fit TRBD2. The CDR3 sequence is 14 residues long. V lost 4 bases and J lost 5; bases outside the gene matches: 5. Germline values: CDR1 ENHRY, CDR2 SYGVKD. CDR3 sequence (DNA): TGTGCCATCAGTGTCAATAGCGGGGTAGATACGCAGTATTTT. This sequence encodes CAISVNSGVDTQYF.

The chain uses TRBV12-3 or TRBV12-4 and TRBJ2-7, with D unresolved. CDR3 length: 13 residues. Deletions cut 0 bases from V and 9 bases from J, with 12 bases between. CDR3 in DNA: TGTGCCAGCAGTTTAGCGCTAGGCGCGAGGCAGTACTTC. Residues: CASSLALGARQYF.

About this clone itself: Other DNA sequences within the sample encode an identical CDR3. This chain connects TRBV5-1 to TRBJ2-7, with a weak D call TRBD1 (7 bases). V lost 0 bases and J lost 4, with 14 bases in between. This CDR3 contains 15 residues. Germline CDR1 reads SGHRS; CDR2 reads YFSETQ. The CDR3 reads CASSLGGTAPYEQYF. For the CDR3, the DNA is TGCGCCAGCAGCTTGGGCGGGACAGCCCCTTACGAGCAGTACTTC.

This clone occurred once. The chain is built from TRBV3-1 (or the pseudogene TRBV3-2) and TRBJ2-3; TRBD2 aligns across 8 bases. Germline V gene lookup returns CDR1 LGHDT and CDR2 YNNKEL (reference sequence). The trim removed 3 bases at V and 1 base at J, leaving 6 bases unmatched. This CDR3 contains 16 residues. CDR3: CASSQLIGGGTDTQYF. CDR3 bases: TGTGCCAGCAGCCAGCTTATCGGGGGGGGCACAGATACGCAGTATTTT.

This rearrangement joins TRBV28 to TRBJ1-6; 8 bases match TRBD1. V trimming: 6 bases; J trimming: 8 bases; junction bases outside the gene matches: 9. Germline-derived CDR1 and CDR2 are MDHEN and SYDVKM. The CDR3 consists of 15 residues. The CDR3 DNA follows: TGTGCCAGCAGCCCACGGACAGGGCTGGATTCACCCCTCCACTTT. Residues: CASSPRTGLDSPLHF.

CDR3 protein: CASSPLGETQYF. In DNA form, the CDR3 reads TGTGCCAGCAGCCCCCTCGGGGAGACCCAGTACTTC. This chain connects TRBV7-6 to TRBJ2-5; D ambiguous. With 5 bases removed from V and 5 bases from J, the gap between germline ends came to 9 bases. The CDR3 runs 12 residues. CDR1 is SGHVS and CDR2 is FNYEAQ in the germline V gene.

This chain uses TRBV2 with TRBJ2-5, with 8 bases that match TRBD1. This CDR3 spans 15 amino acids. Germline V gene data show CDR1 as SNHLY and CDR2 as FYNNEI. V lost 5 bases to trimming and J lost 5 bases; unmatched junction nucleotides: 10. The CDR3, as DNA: TGTGCCAGCAGTTCGACAGGGGTACAGAGGGAGACCCAGTACTTC. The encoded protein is CASSSTGVQRETQYF. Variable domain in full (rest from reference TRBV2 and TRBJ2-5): EPEVTQTPSHQVTQMGQEVILRCVPISNHLYFYWYRQILGQKVEFLVSFYNNEISEKSEIFDDQFSVERPDGSNFTLKIRSTKLEDSAMYFCASSSTGVQRETQYFGPGTRLLVL.

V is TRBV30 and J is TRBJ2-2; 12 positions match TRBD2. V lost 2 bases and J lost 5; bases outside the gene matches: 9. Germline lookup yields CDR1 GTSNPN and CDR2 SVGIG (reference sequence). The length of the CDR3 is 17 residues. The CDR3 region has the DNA TGTGCCTGGAGTAGGTGGCTAGCGGGGGGGCCTACCGGGGAGCTGTTTTTT. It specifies CAWSRWLAGGPTGELFF.

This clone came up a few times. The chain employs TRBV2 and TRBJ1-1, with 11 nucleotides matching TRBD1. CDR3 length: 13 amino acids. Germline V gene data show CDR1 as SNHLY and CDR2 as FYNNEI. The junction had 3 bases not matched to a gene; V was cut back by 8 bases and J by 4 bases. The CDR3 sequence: CASRGTGGTEAFF. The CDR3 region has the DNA TGTGCCAGCCGCGGGACAGGGGGCACTGAAGCTTTCTTT.

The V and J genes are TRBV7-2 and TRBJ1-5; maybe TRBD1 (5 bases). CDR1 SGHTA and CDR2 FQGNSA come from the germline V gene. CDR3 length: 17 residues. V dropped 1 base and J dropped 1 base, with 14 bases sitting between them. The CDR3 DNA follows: TGTGCCAGCAGCTTAGTCGGGCAGGGCTGGAGCAATCAGCCCCAGCATTTT. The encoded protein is CASSLVGQGWSNQPQHF.

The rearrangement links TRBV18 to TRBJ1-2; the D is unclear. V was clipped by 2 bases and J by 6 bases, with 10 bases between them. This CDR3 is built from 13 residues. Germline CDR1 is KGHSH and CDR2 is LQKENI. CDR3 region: CASSPGFEDGYTF. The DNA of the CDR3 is TGTGCCAGCTCACCAGGATTTGAGGATGGCTACACCTTC.

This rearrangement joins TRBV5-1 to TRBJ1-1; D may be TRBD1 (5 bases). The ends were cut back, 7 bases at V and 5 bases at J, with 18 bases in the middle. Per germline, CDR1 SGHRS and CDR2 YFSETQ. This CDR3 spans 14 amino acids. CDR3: CASGLGTLGTEAFF. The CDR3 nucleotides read TGCGCCAGCGGACTAGGGACCCTTGGGACTGAAGCTTTCTTT.

The DNA for the CDR3 is TGTGCCAGCAGTGAATTACGGTTACGGCAGGGCGCTAGCAATCAGCCCCAGCATTTT. Residues: CASSELRLRQGASNQPQHF. The genes are TRBV2 and TRBJ1-5; D possibly corresponds to TRBD1 (5 bases). V lost 2 bases to trimming and J lost 0 bases, with 20 bases between them. CDR3 length: 19 residues. The germline CDR1 and CDR2 sequences are SNHLY and FYNNEI.

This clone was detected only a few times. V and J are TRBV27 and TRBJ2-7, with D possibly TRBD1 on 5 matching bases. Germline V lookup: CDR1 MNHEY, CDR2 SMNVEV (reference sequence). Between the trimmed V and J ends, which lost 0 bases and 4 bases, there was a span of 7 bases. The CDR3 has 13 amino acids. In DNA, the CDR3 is TGTGCCAGCAGTTTATCCCAGGGTTACGAGCAGTACTTC. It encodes CASSLSQGYEQYF.

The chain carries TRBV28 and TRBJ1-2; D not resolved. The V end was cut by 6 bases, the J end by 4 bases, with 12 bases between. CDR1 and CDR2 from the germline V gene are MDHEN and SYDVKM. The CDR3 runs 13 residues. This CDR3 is CASSFPDIYGYTF. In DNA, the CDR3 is TGTGCCAGCAGCTTCCCCGACATCTATGGCTACACCTTC.

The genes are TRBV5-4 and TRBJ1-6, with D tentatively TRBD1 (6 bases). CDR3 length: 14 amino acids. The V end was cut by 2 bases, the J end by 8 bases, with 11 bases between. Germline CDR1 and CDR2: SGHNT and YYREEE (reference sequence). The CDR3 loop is CASSFVNRDSPLHF. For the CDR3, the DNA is TGTGCCAGCAGCTTTGTAAACAGGGATTCACCCCTCCACTTT. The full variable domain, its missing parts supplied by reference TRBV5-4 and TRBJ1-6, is ETGVTQSPTHLIKTRGQQVTLRCSSQSGHNTVSWYQQALGQGPQFIFQYYREEENGRGNFPPRFSGLQFPNYSSELNVNALELDDSALYLCASSFVNRDSPLHFGNGTRLTVT.

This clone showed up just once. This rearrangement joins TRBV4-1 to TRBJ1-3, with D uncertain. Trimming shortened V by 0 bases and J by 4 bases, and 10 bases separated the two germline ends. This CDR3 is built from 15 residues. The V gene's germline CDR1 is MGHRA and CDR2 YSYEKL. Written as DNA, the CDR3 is TGCGCCAGCAGCCAAGATCAGTTGCAAGGAAACACCATATATTTT. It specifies CASSQDQLQGNTIYF.

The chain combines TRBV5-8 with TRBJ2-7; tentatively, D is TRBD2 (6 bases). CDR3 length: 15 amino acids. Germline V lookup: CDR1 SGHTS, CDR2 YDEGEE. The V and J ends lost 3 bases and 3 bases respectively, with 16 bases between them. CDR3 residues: CASSYPTWGDYEQYF. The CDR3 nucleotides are TGTGCCAGCAGCTACCCGACATGGGGGGACTACGAGCAGTACTTC.

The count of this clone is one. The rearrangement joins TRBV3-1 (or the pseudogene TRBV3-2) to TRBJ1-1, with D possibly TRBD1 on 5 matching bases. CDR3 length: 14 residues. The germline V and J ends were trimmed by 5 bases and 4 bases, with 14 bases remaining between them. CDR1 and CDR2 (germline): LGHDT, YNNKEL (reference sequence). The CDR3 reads CASSTPGGITEAFF. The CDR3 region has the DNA TGTGCCAGCAGCACTCCCGGGGGAATCACTGAAGCTTTCTTT.

CDR3: CASSYSRALSNEQYF. CDR3 DNA: TGTGCCAGCAGCTACTCCAGGGCGTTGTCGAACGAGCAGTACTTC. The V call is TRBV7-2, the J call TRBJ2-7; D is possibly TRBD1 (5 bases). The CDR3 has 15 residues. The germline V and J ends were trimmed by 4 bases and 5 bases, with 18 bases remaining between them. CDR1 and CDR2 from the germline V gene are SGHTA and FQGNSA.

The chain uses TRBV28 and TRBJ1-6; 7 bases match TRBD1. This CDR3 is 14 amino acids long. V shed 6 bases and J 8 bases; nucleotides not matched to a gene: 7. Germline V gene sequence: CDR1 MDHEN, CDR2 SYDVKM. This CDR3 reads CASSIDRADSPLHF. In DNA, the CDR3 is TGTGCCAGCAGCATAGACAGGGCCGATTCACCCCTCCACTTT.